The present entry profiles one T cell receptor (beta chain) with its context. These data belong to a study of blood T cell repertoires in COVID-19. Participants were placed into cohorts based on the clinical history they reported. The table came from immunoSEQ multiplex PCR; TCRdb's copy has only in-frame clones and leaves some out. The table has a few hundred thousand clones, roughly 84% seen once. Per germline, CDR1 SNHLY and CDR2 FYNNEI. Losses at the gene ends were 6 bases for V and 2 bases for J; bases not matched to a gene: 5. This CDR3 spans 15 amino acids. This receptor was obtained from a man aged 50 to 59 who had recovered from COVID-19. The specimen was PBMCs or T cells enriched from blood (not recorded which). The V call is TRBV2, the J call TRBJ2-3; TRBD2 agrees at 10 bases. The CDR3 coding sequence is TGTGCCAGCAGGAAAACTAGCGGGATCACAGATACGCAGTATTTT. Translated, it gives CASRKTSGITDTQYF.